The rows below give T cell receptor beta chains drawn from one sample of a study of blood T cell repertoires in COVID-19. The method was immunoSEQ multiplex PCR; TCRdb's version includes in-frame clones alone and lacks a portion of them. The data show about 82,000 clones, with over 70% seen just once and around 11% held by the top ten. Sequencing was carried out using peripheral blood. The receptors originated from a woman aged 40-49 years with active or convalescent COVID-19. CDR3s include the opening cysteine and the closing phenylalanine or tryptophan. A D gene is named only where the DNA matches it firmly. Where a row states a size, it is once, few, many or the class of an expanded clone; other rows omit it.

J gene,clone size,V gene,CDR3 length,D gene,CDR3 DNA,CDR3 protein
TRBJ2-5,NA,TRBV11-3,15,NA,TGTGCCAGCAGCTTTGGTCTCGGGGGGCGAGAGACCCAGTACTTC,CASSFGLGGRETQYF
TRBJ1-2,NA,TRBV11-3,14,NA,TGTGCCAGCAGCTTAGATCGGGGAGAAAGTGGCTACACCTTC,CASSLDRGESGYTF
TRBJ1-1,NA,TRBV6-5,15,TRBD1,TGTGCCAGCAGACACCGGGACAGGAAGAACACTGAAGCTTTCTTT,CASRHRDRKNTEAFF
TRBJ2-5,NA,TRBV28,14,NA,TGTGCCAGCAGACCTTCCGGGATCCAAGAGACCCAGTACTTC,CASRPSGIQETQYF
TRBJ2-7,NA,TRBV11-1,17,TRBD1,TGTGCCAGCAGCTTAGCGTCTAGGACAGGGGGGACCTACGAGCAGTACTTC,CASSLASRTGGTYEQYF
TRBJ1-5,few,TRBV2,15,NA,TGTGCCAGCAGTGAGTCCCTAGGGGCCTATCAGCCCCAGCATTTT,CASSESLGAYQPQHF
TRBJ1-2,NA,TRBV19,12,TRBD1,TGTGCCAGTAGTATCAGGGGGCGAGGCTACACCTTC,CASSIRGRGYTF
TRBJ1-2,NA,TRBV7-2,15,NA,TGTGCCAGCAGCCACCGAACAACCAAGGGGTCGGGCTACACCTTC,CASSHRTTKGSGYTF
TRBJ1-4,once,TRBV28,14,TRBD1,TGTGCCAGCAGTTTGGGGACAGGTGCCGAAAAACTGTTTTTT,CASSLGTGAEKLFF
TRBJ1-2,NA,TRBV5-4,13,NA,TGTGCCAGCAGCCCCTGGGAGGGGAATGGCTACACCTTC,CASSPWEGNGYTF
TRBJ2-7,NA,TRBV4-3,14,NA,TGCGCCAGCAGCCAAGAGGCCGGGGCCTACGAGCAGTACTTC,CASSQEAGAYEQYF
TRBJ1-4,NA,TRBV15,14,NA,TGTGCCACCAGCAGAGATCTAGGCCAGGGAAAACTGTTTTTT,CATSRDLGQGKLFF
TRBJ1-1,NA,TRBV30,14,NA,TGTGCCTGGAGTGTAGTCGGGGTGAACACTGAAGCTTTCTTT,CAWSVVGVNTEAFF
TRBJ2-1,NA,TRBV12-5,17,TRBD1,TGTGCTAGTGGTTCGGGTCCCCAGGGACAGGGGTACAATGAGCAGTTCTTC,CASGSGPQGQGYNEQFF
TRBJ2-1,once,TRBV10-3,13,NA,TGTGCCATCAGGGTGCGGGTCGGGGATGAGCAGTTCTTC,CAIRVRVGDEQFF
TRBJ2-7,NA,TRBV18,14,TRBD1,TGTGCCAGCTCACCCGGGACAGGGGTACACGAGCAGTACTTC,CASSPGTGVHEQYF
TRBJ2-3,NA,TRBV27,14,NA,TGTGCCAGCAGCCGCTGGGGCGACCCAGATACGCAGTATTTT,CASSRWGDPDTQYF
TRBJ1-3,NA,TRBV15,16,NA,TGTGCCACCAGCATCTTCGCAGTTTCCTCTGGAAACACCATATATTTT,CATSIFAVSSGNTIYF
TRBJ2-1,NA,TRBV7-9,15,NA,TGTGCCAGCAGCTTAGATAGCAGCCTCTACAATGAGCAGTTCTTC,CASSLDSSLYNEQFF
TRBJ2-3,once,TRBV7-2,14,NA,TGTGCCAGCAGCTTGGGGGGGCCTGGGGATACGCAGTATTTT,CASSLGGPGDTQYF
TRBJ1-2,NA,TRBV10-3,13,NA,TGTGCCATCAGTGAGTCCCACATCTATGGCTACACCTTC,CAISESHIYGYTF
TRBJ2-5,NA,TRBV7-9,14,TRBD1,TGTGCCAGCAGCTCTTGGGACAGGGAGGAGACCCAGTACTTC,CASSSWDREETQYF
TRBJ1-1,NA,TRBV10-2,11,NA,TGCGCCAGCTGGGAGGGCACTGAAGCTTTCTTT,CASWEGTEAFF
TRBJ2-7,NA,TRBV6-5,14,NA,TGTGCCAGCAGTTACCATGGGGGGGCCGACGAGCAGTACTTC,CASSYHGGADEQYF
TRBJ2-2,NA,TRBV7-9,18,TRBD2,TGTGCCAGCAGCCTCCCAGGACTAGCGGGAGTTATGGCCGGGGAGCTGTTTTTT,CASSLPGLAGVMAGELFF
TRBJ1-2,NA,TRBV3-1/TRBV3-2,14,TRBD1,TGTGCCAGCAGCCGCGACAGGGCTAACTATGGCTACACCTTC,CASSRDRANYGYTF
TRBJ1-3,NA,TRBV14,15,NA,TGTGCCAGCAGATACAGGCGTAGCTCTGGAAACACCATATATTTT,CASRYRRSSGNTIYF